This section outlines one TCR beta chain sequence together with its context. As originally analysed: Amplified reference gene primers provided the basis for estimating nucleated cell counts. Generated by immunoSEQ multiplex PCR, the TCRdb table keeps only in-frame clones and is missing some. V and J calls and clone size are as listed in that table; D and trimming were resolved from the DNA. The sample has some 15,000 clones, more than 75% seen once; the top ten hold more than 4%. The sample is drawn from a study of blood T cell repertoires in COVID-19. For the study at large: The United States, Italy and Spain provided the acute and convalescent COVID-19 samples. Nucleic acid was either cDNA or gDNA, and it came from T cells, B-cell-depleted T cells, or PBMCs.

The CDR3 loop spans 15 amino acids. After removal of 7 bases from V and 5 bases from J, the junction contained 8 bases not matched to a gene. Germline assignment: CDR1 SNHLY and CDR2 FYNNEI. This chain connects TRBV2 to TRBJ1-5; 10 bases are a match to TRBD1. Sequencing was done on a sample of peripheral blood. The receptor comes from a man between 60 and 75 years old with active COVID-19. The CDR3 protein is CASTEDRGLYQPQHF. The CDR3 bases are TGTGCCAGCACCGAAGACAGGGGGCTTTATCAGCCCCAGCATTTT.